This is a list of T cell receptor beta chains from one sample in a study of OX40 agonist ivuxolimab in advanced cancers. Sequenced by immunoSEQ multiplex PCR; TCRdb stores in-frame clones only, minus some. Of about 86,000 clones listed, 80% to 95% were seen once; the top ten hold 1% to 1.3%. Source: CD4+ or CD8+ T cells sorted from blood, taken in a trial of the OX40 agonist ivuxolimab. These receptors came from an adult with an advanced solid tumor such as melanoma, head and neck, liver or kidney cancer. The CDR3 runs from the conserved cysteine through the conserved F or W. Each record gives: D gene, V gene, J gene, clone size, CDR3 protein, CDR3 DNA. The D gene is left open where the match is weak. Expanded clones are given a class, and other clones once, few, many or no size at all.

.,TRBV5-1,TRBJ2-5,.,CASSPGRNQETQYF,TGCGCCAGCAGCCCGGGGCGGAACCAAGAGACCCAGTACTTC
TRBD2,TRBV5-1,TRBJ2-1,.,CASSLRTSGAYNEQFF,TGCGCCAGCAGCTTGAGGACTAGCGGAGCCTACAATGAGCAGTTCTTC
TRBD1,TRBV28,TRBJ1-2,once,CASSSSGQGGYGYTF,TGTGCCAGCAGTTCGAGCGGACAGGGGGGTTATGGCTACACCTTC
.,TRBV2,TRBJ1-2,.,CASTPGAGINTF,TGTGCCAGCACCCCAGGGGCAGGGATAAACACCTTC
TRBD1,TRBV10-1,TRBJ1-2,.,CASSERGQAYGYTF,TGCGCCAGCAGTGAGCGGGGACAGGCCTATGGCTACACCTTC
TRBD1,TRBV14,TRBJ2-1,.,CASSQQGVVYNEQFF,TGTGCCAGCAGCCAACAGGGGGTGGTCTACAATGAGCAGTTCTTC
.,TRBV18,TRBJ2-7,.,CASSPPAKSDEQYF,TGTGCCAGCTCACCTCCCGCTAAGTCCGACGAGCAGTACTTC
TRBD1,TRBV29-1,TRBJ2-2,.,CSAGTGVGVGELFF,TGCAGCGCTGGGACAGGGGTCGGTGTCGGGGAGCTGTTTTTT
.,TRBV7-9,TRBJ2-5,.,CASSLSIVGQETQYF,TGTGCCAGCAGCTTAAGTATTGTGGGCCAAGAGACCCAGTACTTC
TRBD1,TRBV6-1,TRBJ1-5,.,CASRGTGNQPQHF,TGTGCCAGCAGGGGGACAGGCAATCAGCCCCAGCATTTT
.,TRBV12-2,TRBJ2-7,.,CASRLSPKSGEQYF,TGTGCAAGTCGCTTATCCCCTAAATCGGGGGAGCAGTACTTC
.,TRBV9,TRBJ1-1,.,CASSVGEGSTEAFF,TGTGCCAGCAGCGTAGGTGAGGGAAGCACTGAAGCTTTCTTT
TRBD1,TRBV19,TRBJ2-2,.,CASRARGQGFIRGELFF,TGTGCCAGTAGAGCCCGGGGACAGGGCTTCATCCGCGGGGAGCTGTTTTTT
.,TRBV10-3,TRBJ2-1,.,CAISASKSLGNEQFF,TGTGCCATCAGTGCCTCCAAATCTTTGGGCAATGAACAGTTCTTC
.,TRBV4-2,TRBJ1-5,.,CASSQDSENQPQHF,TGTGCCAGCAGCCAAGATTCGGAAAATCAGCCCCAGCATTTT
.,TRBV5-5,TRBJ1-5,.,CASSLDRLNNQPQHF,TGTGCCAGCAGCTTGGACAGACTGAACAATCAGCCCCAGCATTTT
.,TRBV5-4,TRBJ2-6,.,CASSLISGANVLTF,TGTGCCAGCAGCCTGATATCTGGGGCCAACGTCCTGACTTTC
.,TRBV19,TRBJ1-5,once,CASSVGLEGSQPQHF,TGTGCCAGTAGCGTGGGACTCGAGGGCAGTCAGCCCCAGCATTTT
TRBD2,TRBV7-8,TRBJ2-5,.,CASSLASLAGESATQYF,TGTGCCAGCAGCTTAGCAAGTCTAGCGGGAGAATCGGCGACCCAGTACTTC
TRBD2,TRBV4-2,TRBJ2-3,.,CASSQEGGGGSTDTQYF,TGTGCCAGCAGCCAAGAAGGTGGCGGGGGGAGCACAGATACGCAGTATTTT
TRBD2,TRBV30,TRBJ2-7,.,CAWRASGPYEQYF,TGTGCCTGGAGGGCTAGCGGTCCCTACGAGCAGTACTTC